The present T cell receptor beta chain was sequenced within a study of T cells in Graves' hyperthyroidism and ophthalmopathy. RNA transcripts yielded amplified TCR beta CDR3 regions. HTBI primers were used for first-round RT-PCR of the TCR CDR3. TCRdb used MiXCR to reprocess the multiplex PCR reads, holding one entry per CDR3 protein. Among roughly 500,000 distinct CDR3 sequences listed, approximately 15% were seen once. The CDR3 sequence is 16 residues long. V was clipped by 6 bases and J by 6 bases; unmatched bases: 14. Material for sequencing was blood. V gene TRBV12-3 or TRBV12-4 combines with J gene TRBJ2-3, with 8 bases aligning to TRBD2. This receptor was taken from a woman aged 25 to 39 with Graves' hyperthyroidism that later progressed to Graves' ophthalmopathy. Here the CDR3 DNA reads TGTGCCAGCAGAATCAGCGGGAGTCCCGGGGTGGATACGCAGTATTTT. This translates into CASRISGSPGVDTQYF.